This is a list of T cell receptor beta chains from one sample in a study of TIL therapy for anti-PD-1-resistant metastatic lung cancer. Profiled with immunoSEQ multiplex PCR; TCRdb holds only in-frame clones, not every one. The table lists about 20,000 clones, 83% of them singletons. The sample here was blood, taken at baseline. These receptors came from a person between 25 and 79 years old with non-small cell lung cancer. CDR3s include the opening cysteine and the closing phenylalanine or tryptophan. D genes are given only for firm matches. Some rows have no size entry. The others give once, few or many, or a class for an expanded clone.

D	V	J	size	CDR3	DNA
NA	TRBV11-3	TRBJ2-5	once	CASSLEISETQYF	TGTGCCAGCAGCTTAGAGATTTCTGAGACCCAGTACTTC
NA	TRBV7-3	TRBJ2-5	NA	CASRPPPQQETQYF	TGTGCCAGCCGTCCCCCGCCACAACAAGAGACCCAGTACTTC
NA	TRBV5-5	TRBJ2-3	NA	CASSPFVPPGADTQYF	TGTGCCAGCAGCCCCTTCGTTCCTCCTGGGGCAGATACGCAGTATTTT
TRBD1	TRBV2	TRBJ1-4	NA	CASRPGGRIEKLFF	TGTGCCAGCAGACCAGGGGGGAGAATAGAAAAACTGTTTTTT
NA	TRBV6-5	TRBJ2-7	NA	CASSPGLRTSYEQYF	TGTGCCAGCAGTCCGGGACTTAGAACGTCCTACGAGCAGTACTTC
NA	TRBV19	TRBJ2-4	NA	CASSPDWAGSRGRKNIQYF	TGTGCCAGTAGTCCGGACTGGGCGGGGTCGCGAGGGCGCAAAAACATTCAGTACTTC
NA	TRBV5-1	TRBJ1-2	few	CASSLGSAAGYGYTF	TGCGCCAGCAGCTTGGGTTCCGCGGCAGGCTATGGCTACACCTTC
NA	TRBV7-3	TRBJ1-2	few	CASSLTADYGYTF	TGTGCCAGCAGCTTAACGGCGGATTATGGCTACACCTTC
NA	TRBV14	TRBJ2-5	once	CASSQRYGTVERTQYF	TGTGCCAGCAGCCAACGCTACGGCACCGTGGAACGGACCCAGTACTTC
NA	TRBV11-2	TRBJ1-6	NA	CASSPGAGELSSYNSPLHF	TGTGCCAGCAGCCCGGGGGCAGGGGAATTGAGCTCCTATAATTCACCCCTCCACTTT
TRBD2	TRBV28	TRBJ2-3	NA	CASSDSGGAVDTQYF	TGTGCCAGCAGTGATAGCGGGGGGGCCGTAGATACGCAGTATTTT
NA	TRBV4-3	TRBJ1-1	NA	CASSPTMNTEAFF	TGCGCCAGCAGCCCGACTATGAACACTGAAGCTTTCTTT
NA	TRBV5-1	TRBJ1-2	NA	CASSSRGGGFGYTF	TGCGCCAGCAGCTCCAGGGGAGGTGGGTTCGGCTACACCTTC
NA	TRBV19	TRBJ2-3	NA	CASSIRQGSTDTQYF	TGTGCCAGTAGTATACGGCAGGGCAGCACAGATACGCAGTATTTT
TRBD1	TRBV19	TRBJ1-3	NA	CASSPQGASGNTIYF	TGTGCCAGTAGTCCCCAGGGGGCATCCGGAAACACCATATATTTT
NA	TRBV9	TRBJ2-3	NA	CASSVWGESADTQYF	TGTGCCAGCAGCGTTTGGGGGGAGTCGGCAGATACGCAGTATTTT
NA	TRBV19	TRBJ1-1	NA	CASRSGRGQNTEAFF	TGTGCCTCTAGGAGTGGACGGGGCCAGAACACTGAAGCTTTCTTT
NA	TRBV7-3	TRBJ1-6	NA	CASSLRDARGSSPLHF	TGTGCCAGCAGCTTAAGGGACGCCCGCGGTAGTTCACCCCTCCACTTT
TRBD1	TRBV9	TRBJ1-2	NA	CASSVGDRNYGYTF	TGTGCCAGCAGCGTAGGGGACAGGAACTATGGCTACACCTTC
NA	TRBV6-1	TRBJ1-5	NA	CASSDGTGFLEPQHF	TGTGCCAGCAGTGACGGAACAGGGTTCTTAGAGCCCCAGCATTTT
NA	TRBV25-1	TRBJ2-5	NA	CARQETQYF	TGTGCCAGGCAGGAGACCCAGTACTTC
NA	TRBV14	TRBJ2-5	NA	CASSLYAGQAETQYF	TGTGCCAGCAGCCTGTACGCAGGGCAGGCGGAGACCCAGTACTTC
NA	TRBV7-3	TRBJ2-3	NA	CASSWRGTDADTQYF	TGTGCCAGCAGCTGGCGGGGGACAGACGCAGATACGCAGTATTTT
TRBD1	TRBV11-2	TRBJ2-7	NA	CASSPTGVPYEQYF	TGTGCCAGCAGCCCTACAGGGGTCCCCTACGAGCAGTACTTC
NA	TRBV9	TRBJ1-5	NA	CASSRGSYSNQPQHF	TGTGCCAGCAGCAGGGGCAGTTATAGCAATCAGCCCCAGCATTTT
NA	TRBV11-3	TRBJ2-3	NA	CASSFEGEDTQYF	TGTGCCAGCAGTTTCGAGGGGGAAGATACGCAGTATTTT
NA	TRBV6-5	TRBJ1-2	NA	CASSARKSGYTF	TGTGCCAGCAGTGCCCGGAAATCTGGCTACACCTTC
NA	TRBV28	TRBJ2-7	NA	CASSLVGPSYEQYF	TGTGCCAGCAGTTTAGTGGGGCCCTCCTACGAGCAGTACTTC
NA	TRBV7-7	TRBJ2-2	few	CASSSTAEGSTGELFF	TGTGCCAGCAGCTCTACAGCGGAGGGGAGCACCGGGGAGCTGTTTTTT
NA	TRBV5-1	TRBJ2-7	NA	CASSPEGSYEQYF	TGCGCCAGCAGCCCGGAAGGGTCCTACGAGCAGTACTTC
TRBD1	TRBV6-5	TRBJ1-2	NA	CASSPHRGGYTF	TGTGCCAGCAGTCCCCACAGGGGTGGCTACACCTTC
NA	TRBV28	TRBJ1-3	NA	CASRSPPGLGNTIYF	TGTGCCAGCAGGAGCCCCCCGGGGTTGGGAAACACCATATATTTT
TRBD1	TRBV19	TRBJ2-7	NA	CASRGQGELGEQYF	TGTGCCAGTAGGGGACAGGGGGAATTAGGCGAGCAGTACTTC
NA	TRBV6-6	TRBJ1-5	NA	CATRDSNQPQHF	TGTGCCACCCGGGATAGCAATCAGCCCCAGCATTTT
NA	TRBV4-3	TRBJ2-5	few	CASSQDSGSQETQYF	TGCGCCAGCAGCCAAGATAGCGGCAGCCAAGAGACCCAGTACTTC
TRBD1	TRBV7-2	TRBJ2-1	NA	CASRSGTGLYNEQFF	TGTGCCAGCAGGTCCGGGACAGGGCTTTACAATGAGCAGTTCTTC
NA	TRBV10-1	TRBJ1-2	NA	CASSESLLESVEDGYTF	TGCGCCAGCAGTGAGTCACTACTAGAGTCCGTTGAGGATGGCTACACCTTC
NA	TRBV10-3	TRBJ2-3	NA	CAISWTVTSTDTQYF	TGTGCCATCAGCTGGACAGTTACAAGCACAGATACGCAGTATTTT
NA	TRBV27	TRBJ2-1	NA	CASTGRHNEQFF	TGTGCCAGCACCGGGCGGCACAATGAGCAGTTCTTC
NA	TRBV2	TRBJ2-4	NA	CASRIGVTKNIQYF	TGTGCCAGCAGGATCGGGGTTACCAAAAACATTCAGTACTTC
TRBD2	TRBV19	TRBJ2-7	NA	CASSAGTSGGYEQYF	TGTGCCAGTAGTGCCGGGACTAGCGGAGGCTACGAGCAGTACTTC